The sequence of this T cell receptor (beta chain) was determined in a study of Ad26.COV2.S vaccination and SARS-CoV-2 variants. Method: immunoSEQ multiplex PCR; TCRdb's copy keeps in-frame clones and lacks some. The data show about 350,000 clones, approximately 90% seen once. Germline V gives CDR1 LGHNA, CDR2 YSLEER. The CDR3 sequence is 15 residues long. Trimming removed 1 base from V and 3 bases from J, with 10 bases in between. Findings of the study overall: The analyses of TCR breadth and depth may have understated the size of total T cell responses. Substantial response breadth was reportedly seen for spike-specific CD8+ and CD4+ T cells after vaccination.

With respect to this clone: Its specificity is unknown.

The sample was peripheral blood, taken after recovery from COVID-19. The genes are TRBV4-3 and TRBJ2-1; the D call may be TRBD1 or TRBD2 (6 bases each). The source of this sequence is a human donor who had recovered from COVID-19. The CDR3 loop is CASSQGGAFYNEQFF. DNA for the CDR3: TGCGCCAGCAGCCAAGGGGGGGCTTTCTACAATGAGCAGTTCTTC.